This section outlines one TCR beta chain sequence together with its context. As yet, its antigen is unknown. The V gene lost 0 bases and the J gene lost 5 bases, with 11 bases spanning the gap. Germline CDR1 is LGHDT and CDR2 is YNNKEL (reference sequence). This CDR3 has 15 residues. TCRdb independently ran MiXCR on the 5' RACE reads; one entry per CDR3 protein. The table shows about 360,000 distinct CDR3 sequences, with approximately 20% occurring only once. This sample stems from a study of CD8 T cells in ankylosing spondylitis. Overall study results and limits: Seven or eight highly homologous variants made up a TCR beta motif, and this motif appeared characteristic of ankylosing spondylitis blood.

The chain links TRBV3-1 to TRBJ1-5; D is unresolved. Source material: blood, either unsorted or a sorted T cell fraction (not recorded which). The receptor was isolated from a male donor with ankylosing spondylitis or in good health (not recorded which). CDR3 sequence reads: CASSQDPAGHQPQHF. For the CDR3, the DNA is TGTGCCAGCAGCCAAGATCCGGCAGGCCATCAGCCCCAGCATTTT.